This TCR beta chain originates from a study of cytomegalovirus exposure and HLA in healthy donors. Whole-study context: Genotyping of 300 to 450 donors showed that around 86% belonged to the Caucasian-associated ancestry cluster. Study findings and constraints: Earlier results showed most TCR beta V segments being productive about 90% or about 30% of the time. In presence/absence analyses, roughly uniform sequencing depth across donors was assumed.

Comment on this clone: As yet, its antigen is unknown.

The PCR made use of 60 Vbeta and 13 Jbeta primers. The protocol was immunoSEQ multiplex PCR, while the TCRdb copy is restricted to in-frame clones and leaves out a portion. The sample has more than 150,000 clones, approximately 82% seen once. This CDR3 contains 16 residues. V dropped 4 bases and J dropped 3 bases, with 15 bases sitting between them. The germline V gene encodes CDR1 MDHEN and CDR2 SYDVKM. Sequencing used PBMCs. The sequence came from a woman between 25 and 40 years old in good health and CMV-seronegative. The genes are TRBV28 and TRBJ1-4; D possibly corresponds to TRBD1 (6 bases). The CDR3 is CASSSGGGGSNEKLFF. The CDR3 DNA sequence: TGTGCCAGCAGTTCCGGAGGGGGGGGGTCTAATGAAAAACTGTTTTTT.